The 2 T cell receptor beta chains listed next were all sequenced from one sample in a study of T cell repertoires in cytomegalovirus infection. TCRdb ran MiXCR on the reads and lists one entry per CDR3 protein. The sample holds about a million distinct CDR3 sequences, roughly 30% seen once. These TCRs' antigens remain unknown. Sequencing used cultured CD8+ T cells from PBMCs, obtained from culture after CMV antigen stimulation. The receptors shown here come from a human donor in good health (CMV status not recorded). Some clones in this sample may be carry-over from other donors' samples.

This clonotype was seen ten or more times. The CDR3 DNA follows: TGCAGCGCGAATGGTTACCAAGAGACCCAGTACTTC. Protein sequence: CSANGYQETQYF. This chain uses TRBV20-1 with TRBJ2-5; D call uncertain. The CDR3 extends over 12 amino acids. The germline V gene has CDR1 DFQATT and CDR2 SNEGSKA (reference sequence).

This sequence joins TRBV10-3 and TRBJ1-6, with D uncertain. The germline V gene encodes CDR1 ENHRY and CDR2 SYGVKD. With 4 bases removed from V and 0 bases from J, the gap between germline ends came to 10 bases. The CDR3 length is 16 residues. The CDR3 sequence is CAISAGRSSYNSPLHF. The DNA for the CDR3 is TGTGCCATCAGTGCGGGCAGGAGCTCCTATAATTCACCCCTCCACTTT.